This T cell receptor (beta chain) was sequenced for a study of control samples from healthy donors and cancer patients. Method: immunoSEQ multiplex PCR; TCRdb's copy keeps in-frame clones and lacks some. Of about 120,000 clones listed, 88% are singletons. V dropped 3 bases and J dropped 0 bases, with 6 bases sitting between them. The CDR3 length is 13 residues. Germline V gene sequence: CDR1 SQVTM, CDR2 ANQGSEA. This clonotype originated in a middle-aged man in good health. This chain links TRBV29-1 with TRBJ1-5; possible D gene TRBD1, 5 bases. Sequencing used blood. The CDR3 reads CSVETDSNQPQHF. CDR3 nucleotides: TGCAGCGTTGAGACAGATAGCAATCAGCCCCAGCATTTT.